This T cell receptor (beta chain) was sequenced in a study of Ad26.COV2.S vaccination and SARS-CoV-2 variants. Method: immunoSEQ multiplex PCR; TCRdb's copy keeps in-frame clones and lacks some. The table has roughly 680,000 clones, around 92% seen once. The CDR3 has 15 amino acids. With 6 bases removed from V and 6 bases from J, the gap between germline ends came to 17 bases. The germline gives CDR1 KGHSH, CDR2 LQKENI. Notes on the study in general: The study found higher spike-specific TCR breadth in vaccine than placebo recipients.

Treatment noted: some 20 received Ad26.COV2.S at low or high dose, single or two shots; about 5 received placebo; per-sample allocation not given. Specimens were obtained on day 63 following the first vaccine or placebo injection. Based in Boston, the donor was an adult of 18-55 years. An Ad26 vector expressing Wuhan-strain SARS-CoV-2 spike constituted the vaccine. To note about this clone: Its antigen is currently unknown.

V is TRBV18 and J is TRBJ2-2; D is unresolved. This receptor was taken from a person between 18 and 59 years old who received the Ad26.COV2.S COVID-19 vaccine or a placebo. Source: peripheral blood, taken in a trial of Ad26.COV2.S vaccine versus placebo. The CDR3 DNA follows: TGTGCCAGCTCCCCCCCGCGTGGGATAGCCGGGGAGCTGTTTTTT. It codes for CASSPPRGIAGELFF.